This T cell receptor (beta chain) derives from a study of cytomegalovirus exposure and HLA in healthy donors. Per the germline V gene, CDR1 is SGHDN and CDR2 is FVKESK. The CDR3 has 15 amino acids. The J segment lost 11 bases and the V segment lost 0 bases, leaving 5 bases of the junction unmatched. Primers for the PCR totalled 60 Vbeta and 13 Jbeta. The table came from immunoSEQ multiplex PCR; TCRdb's copy has only in-frame clones and leaves some out. The sample records roughly 150,000 clones, about 75% being singletons. The TCR was taken from a woman in her thirties in good health and CMV-seronegative. The genes are TRBV14 and TRBJ2-1; 12 nucleotides match TRBD2. The sequenced material came from PBMCs. The CDR3 DNA is TGTGCCAGCAGCCAAGACGGACTAGCGGGGAATCAGCAGTTCTTC. It translates to CASSQDGLAGNQQFF.